This is a list of T cell receptor beta chains from one sample in a study of human T cells and chemical hapten exposure. TCRdb reanalysed the RACE reads using MiXCR and keeps one entry per CDR3 protein. Counted here are 300,000 to 400,000 distinct CDR3 sequences, 5% to 6.5% occurring once; the ten biggest clones make up just over 2.5%. The source was whole blood, collected in connection with sensitization to the hapten diphenylcyclopropenone (DPC). These receptors all stem from a woman aged 45 to 65 with alopecia areata. Some clones in this sample may be carry-over from other donors' samples. Both conserved end residues are part of each CDR3. Each record gives: V gene, clone size, J gene, CDR3 length, D gene, CDR3 DNA, CDR3 protein. A D gene is named only where the DNA matches it firmly. Some rows have no size entry. The others give once, few or many, or a class for an expanded clone.

TRBV7-8	many	TRBJ1-5	15	.	TGTGCCAGCAGCTCAGGCGGAATTAGCAATCAGCCCCAGCATTTT	CASSSGGISNQPQHF
TRBV5-1	many	TRBJ2-7	15	.	TGCGCCAGCAGCTCTCTGGGACGGGAGCCCTACGAGCAGTACTTC	CASSSLGREPYEQYF
TRBV19	many	TRBJ2-3	17	TRBD2	TGTGCCACGAAGTCCGGGACTAGCGCCGCTAGCACAGATACGCAGTATTTT	CATKSGTSAASTDTQYF
TRBV12-3/TRBV12-4	.	TRBJ2-2	14	.	TGTGCCAGCGGCGCGGGGCAGAACACCGGGGAGCTGTTTTTT	CASGAGQNTGELFF
TRBV12-5	few	TRBJ2-5	15	.	TGTGCTAGTGGTTCAGACCGGGACTACCAAGAGACCCAGTACTTC	CASGSDRDYQETQYF
TRBV6-5	many	TRBJ2-1	14	.	TGTGCCAGCAGTTACTCCCTCGCGGGGAATGAGCAGTTCTTC	CASSYSLAGNEQFF
TRBV12-3/TRBV12-4	.	TRBJ1-2	13	.	TGTGCCAGCAGTACAGGGAGGGACGCTGGCTACACCTTC	CASSTGRDAGYTF
TRBV27	few	TRBJ2-7	13	.	TGTGCCAGCAGTTTAATCGGCCCCCACGAGCAGTACTTC	CASSLIGPHEQYF
TRBV4-3	few	TRBJ2-7	16	TRBD2	TGCGCCAGCAGCCAAGGCTCGACTAGCGGGATCTACGAGCAGTACTTC	CASSQGSTSGIYEQYF
TRBV5-5	many	TRBJ1-1	11	.	TGTGCCAGCAGCTACGACACTGAAGCTTTCTTT	CASSYDTEAFF
TRBV7-3	.	TRBJ1-1	15	.	TGTGCCAGCAGCTTAACACCGTCCTTGAACACTGAAGCTTTCTTT	CASSLTPSLNTEAFF